This entry lists 22 T cell receptor beta chains sequenced from one sample in a study of CD8+ T cells in alopecia areata. RNA extraction was followed by reverse transcription into cDNA, which acted as the sequencing template. The method was immunoSEQ multiplex PCR; TCRdb's version includes in-frame clones alone and lacks a portion of them. Of hundreds of thousands of clones in the sample, roughly two thirds are singletons; the top ten hold around 1.2%. Sequenced material: CD4+ T cells sorted from blood, taken at week 0. The receptor source for this set is a human donor with alopecia areata.

This clone was detected a few times. The genes are TRBV5-1 and TRBJ2-5, with TRBD2 identical over 11 bases. The germline V gene has CDR1 SGHRS and CDR2 YFSETQ. Trimming took 6 bases from V and 2 from J; bases not matched to a gene: 6. The CDR3 sequence is 15 residues long. The CDR3: CASTNPSGGQETQYF. The CDR3 bases are TGCGCCAGCACAAACCCTAGCGGGGGGCAAGAGACCCAGTACTTC.

CDR3 nucleotide sequence: TGTGCCTGGAGTGTATCGGCGGGGGGGAGGTTCTTC. Translating it yields CAWSVSAGGRFF. The chain employs TRBV30 and TRBJ2-1, with TRBD2 matching over 9 bases. CDR3 size: 12 residues. Germline V gene lookup returns CDR1 GTSNPN and CDR2 SVGIG (reference sequence). The ends lost 0 bases at V and 15 bases at J; junction bases unmatched: 6. Supplemented by reference TRBV30 and TRBJ2-1, the full variable domain reads SQTIHQWPATLVQPVGSPLSLECTVEGTSNPNLYWYRQAAGRGLQLLFYSVGIGQISSEVPQNLSASRPQDRQFILSSKKLLLSDSGFYLCAWSVSAGGRFFGPGTRLTVL.

The V and J genes are TRBV27 and TRBJ1-1; D is uncertain. In germline, CDR1 is MNHEY, CDR2 SMNVEV (reference sequence). The V end was cut by 2 bases, the J end by 1 base, with 11 bases between. This CDR3 region has 15 residues. In nucleotides, the CDR3 is TGTGCCAGCAGTTTAAAGGCAGGAACGAACACTGAAGCTTTCTTT. Translating it yields CASSLKAGTNTEAFF.

This clone was recorded only once. As DNA, the CDR3 is TGCAGCGCCCGACAGGGGGGAAATTCACCCCTCCACTTT. This gives the protein CSARQGGNSPLHF. The chain employs TRBV29-1 and TRBJ1-6, with 9 bases that match TRBD1. The CDR3 is 13 amino acids. CDR1 SQVTM and CDR2 ANQGSEA come from the germline V gene. Germline trimming cut 7 bases from V and 7 bases from J; bases unmatched to any gene: 5.

V and J are TRBV6-6 and TRBJ1-3, with TRBD1 as a possible D gene (5 bases). V lost 6 bases and J 2 bases, leaving 5 bases between the germline ends. CDR1 is MNHNY and CDR2 is SVGAGI in the germline V gene (reference sequence). CDR3 length equals 12 residues. This CDR3 reads CASRGPGNTIYF. In nucleotides, the CDR3 is TGTGCCAGCAGGGGACCTGGAAACACCATATATTTT.

This chain connects TRBV5-6 to TRBJ2-3; D gene ambiguous. Germline CDR1 reads SGHDT; CDR2 reads YYEEEE. The CDR3 sequence is 13 residues long. V lost 0 bases to trimming and J lost 0 bases, with 2 bases between them. CDR3 sequence reads: CASSLDSTDTQYF. In DNA form, the CDR3 reads TGTGCCAGCAGCTTGGACAGCACAGATACGCAGTATTTT.

The chain has TRBV2 and TRBJ2-1; D may be TRBD2 (7 bases). The germline V gene has CDR1 SNHLY and CDR2 FYNNEI. Deletions cut 6 bases from V and 12 bases from J, with 21 bases between. This CDR3 is 14 amino acids long. CDR3 in amino acids: CASRPQLRAGAQFF. The CDR3 bases are TGTGCCAGCAGACCCCAATTAAGGGCGGGGGCGCAGTTCTTC.

The V gene is TRBV7-6, the J gene TRBJ1-1, with D perhaps TRBD1 (5 bases). Trimming left V 1 base short and J 1 base short, with 10 bases between. This CDR3 is built from 15 residues. Per germline, CDR1 SGHVS and CDR2 FNYEAQ. This CDR3 is CASSLVQGTNTEAFF. CDR3 DNA: TGTGCCAGCAGCTTAGTGCAGGGAACGAACACTGAAGCTTTCTTT.

This clone showed up just a few times. The V gene is TRBV6-5, the J gene TRBJ2-7; TRBD1 might be the D (5 bases). The CDR3 spans 14 residues. The V and J ends lost 2 bases and 5 bases respectively, with 13 bases between them. Germline V gives CDR1 MNHEY, CDR2 SVGAGI. This chain's CDR3 is CASSYGQGYNEQYF. CDR3 nucleotides: TGTGCCAGCAGTTACGGGCAGGGATACAACGAGCAGTACTTC.

This chain joins TRBV9 and TRBJ1-2; D is uncertain. This CDR3 has 14 residues. In germline, CDR1 is SGDLS, CDR2 YYNGEE. Between the trimmed V and J ends, which lost 0 bases and 7 bases, there was a span of 13 bases. CDR3 nucleotides: TGTGCCAGCAGCGTAGGCCGGAGAGCTGGTGGCTACACCTTC. Protein sequence: CASSVGRRAGGYTF.

The chain links TRBV5-1 to TRBJ2-1, with 9 bases lining up with TRBD2. CDR1 and CDR2 (germline): SGHRS, YFSETQ. The CDR3 totals 14 residues. V shed 4 bases and J 6 bases; nucleotides not matched to a gene: 5. As DNA, the CDR3 is TGCGCCAGCAGCCTAGCGGGGAAGGGCAATGAGCAGTTCTTC. As protein: CASSLAGKGNEQFF.

This clone has more than one count but fewer than ten. The V gene is TRBV29-1, the J gene TRBJ1-4; D remains ambiguous. CDR3 length equals 13 residues. Trimming stripped 7 bases from V and 8 bases from J, with 17 bases between. Germline V lookup: CDR1 SQVTM, CDR2 ANQGSEA. This CDR3 is CSARSSSGEKLFF. The CDR3 DNA is TGCAGCGCCCGTAGTTCCTCGGGAGAAAAACTGTTTTTT.

The chain recombines TRBV30 with TRBJ2-7; 8 bases agree with TRBD2. Per the germline V gene, CDR1 is GTSNPN and CDR2 is SVGIG (reference sequence). The length of the CDR3 is 14 residues. V was clipped by 4 bases and J by 2 bases; unmatched bases: 7. This chain's CDR3 is CAWTTPGLAYEQYF. CDR3 nucleotides: TGTGCCTGGACCACTCCGGGACTAGCCTACGAGCAGTACTTC.

The chain joins TRBV7-9 to TRBJ2-2; D ambiguous. CDR1 and CDR2 (germline): SEHNR, FQNEAQ (reference sequence). The ends were cut back, 1 base at V and 6 bases at J, with 3 bases in the middle. The CDR3 sequence is 12 residues long. The CDR3 loop reads CASSLGAGELFF. Written as DNA, the CDR3 is TGTGCCAGCAGCTTAGGGGCCGGGGAGCTGTTTTTT.

J is TRBJ2-1 and V is TRBV19; the D gene could be TRBD1 or TRBD2 (6 bases each). Per germline, CDR1 LNHDA and CDR2 SQIVND (reference sequence). Trimming left V 7 bases short and J 6 bases short, with 16 bases between. CDR3 length: 14 residues. The CDR3 nucleotides read TGTGCCAGTACCTGGGGGGCCACTGGCAATGAGCAGTTCTTC. It yields the protein CASTWGATGNEQFF.

The count of this clone is one. CDR3 coding DNA: TGCAGTGCTAACAGACAAGAGACCCAGTACTTC. Amino acids: CSANRQETQYF. The chain is built from TRBV20-1 and TRBJ2-5; D is uncertain. Germline V gives CDR1 DFQATT, CDR2 SNEGSKA (reference sequence). There are 11 residues in the CDR3. V was shortened by 4 bases and J by 2 bases, with 5 bases between the two germline ends.

This clone was observed a few times. The chain is built from TRBV2 and TRBJ2-2, with TRBD2 as a possible D gene (5 bases). The germline V gene encodes CDR1 SNHLY and CDR2 FYNNEI. The CDR3 totals 14 residues. The V and J ends lost 10 bases and 2 bases respectively, with 14 bases between them. CDR3 region: CATERGYNTGELFF. CDR3 DNA sequence: TGTGCCACAGAGCGAGGGTATAACACCGGGGAGCTGTTTTTT.

This sequence joins TRBV30 and TRBJ2-7; tentative D call: TRBD2 (7 bases). V gave up 5 bases and J gave up 0 bases, with 14 bases separating them. This CDR3 comprises 14 residues. Germline V gene sequence: CDR1 GTSNPN, CDR2 SVGIG (reference sequence). CDR3 nucleotide sequence: TGTGCCTGGTCCCGAGGGGGGGCCTCCTACGAGCAGTACTTC. Translation: CAWSRGGASYEQYF.

The chain couples TRBV2 to TRBJ1-4, with D perhaps TRBD1 (5 bases). The germline V and J ends were trimmed by 8 bases and 4 bases, with 11 bases remaining between them. Germline lookup yields CDR1 SNHLY and CDR2 FYNNEI. The CDR3 consists of 13 residues. CDR3 sequence (DNA): TGTGCCAGCGTCAGGGCCCTTAATGAAAAACTGTTTTTT. Its protein product is CASVRALNEKLFF.

This clone was found once. The rearrangement uses TRBV5-1 and TRBJ2-3, with TRBD2 matching over 9 bases. The V segment lost 5 bases and the J segment 4 bases; nucleotides outside the gene matches: 8. Germline values: CDR1 SGHRS, CDR2 YFSETQ. CDR3 length: 15 residues. Here the CDR3 DNA reads TGCGCCAGCAGGGTGAGGACTAGCGAGTCAGATACGCAGTATTTT. Translated, it gives CASRVRTSESDTQYF.

This clone has just a few counts. CDR3 bases: TGCAGCGTTGTCTCAGAAAACTATGGCTACACCTTC. Protein product: CSVVSENYGYTF. The chain has TRBV29-1 and TRBJ1-2; D is undetermined. V lost 4 bases, J lost 2 bases, and 8 bases lay in between. Germline V gene data show CDR1 as SQVTM and CDR2 as ANQGSEA. The CDR3 has 12 amino acids. Combining the CDR3 with reference TRBV29-1 and TRBJ1-2 gives the whole variable domain SAVISQKPSRDICQRGTSLTIQCQVDSQVTMMFWYRQQPGQSLTLIATANQGSEATYESGFVIDKFPISRPNLTFSTLTVSNMSPEDSSIYLCSVVSENYGYTFGSGTRLTVV.

J is TRBJ1-6 and V is TRBV30, with a possible D match to TRBD1 (5 bases). V lost 1 base, J lost 10 bases, and 11 bases lay in between. There are 13 residues in the CDR3. The germline gives CDR1 GTSNPN, CDR2 SVGIG (reference sequence). The CDR3: CAWSGQIKSPLHF. CDR3 nucleotides: TGTGCCTGGAGTGGACAGATCAAATCACCCCTCCACTTT.